One sample yielded the 18 T cell receptor beta chains listed below, sequenced in a study of human T cells and chemical hapten exposure. Using its own MiXCR run on the RACE reads, TCRdb lists one record per CDR3 protein. The table lists approximately 400,000 distinct CDR3 sequences, 5.1% of them singletons. Time point in this sample: pre-sensitization, week 0. The sample's treatment: therapeutic diphenylcyclopropenone sensitization with weekly scalp DPC. The sequencing here drew on whole blood, taken in connection with sensitization to the hapten diphenylcyclopropenone (DPC). All receptors come from a woman aged 50 to 60 with alopecia areata. Some clones in this sample may be carry-over from other donors' samples.

In this sample, this clonotype turned up many times. This chain joins TRBV12-3 or TRBV12-4 and TRBJ2-1, with 8 nucleotides matching TRBD1. Trimming removed 3 bases from V and 4 bases from J; junction bases left unmatched: 5. The CDR3 spans 15 residues. The DNA of the CDR3 is TGTGCCAGCAGTTTGGAACAGGGGGTATACAATGAGCAGTTCTTC. This gives the protein CASSLEQGVYNEQFF.

The chain recombines TRBV7-2 with TRBJ2-5, with D perhaps given as TRBD1 or TRBD2 (7 bases each). The CDR3 has 16 residues. Trimming pared 4 bases from V and 3 bases from J, leaving 18 bases between. CDR1 is SGHTA, CDR2 FQGNSA, per germline. The CDR3, as DNA: TGTGCCAGCAGCTCTCAGGGGGGGAGTAGGAAAGAGACCCAGTACTTC. Its translation: CASSSQGGSRKETQYF.

In its sample, this clonotype was seen many times. The chain couples TRBV12-3 or TRBV12-4 to TRBJ2-3; D call uncertain. Trimming removed 6 bases from V and 6 bases from J, with 10 bases in between. This CDR3 spans 12 amino acids. CDR3 residues: CASSLMGDTQYF. Here the CDR3 DNA reads TGTGCCAGCAGCTTAATGGGGGATACGCAGTATTTT.

This clonotype was observed a few times. This sequence joins TRBV11-2 and TRBJ2-6; D is perhaps TRBD2 (5 bases). Per germline, CDR1 SGHAT and CDR2 FQNNGV. The germline V and J ends were trimmed by 8 bases and 2 bases, with 7 bases remaining between them. The CDR3 sequence is 13 residues long. CDR3 amino acids: CASGETGANVLTF. DNA of the CDR3: TGTGCCAGCGGGGAGACTGGGGCCAACGTCCTGACTTTC.

The chain couples TRBV18 to TRBJ1-1; no definite D call. The CDR3 spans 14 residues. Germline V lookup: CDR1 KGHSH, CDR2 LQKENI. V dropped 3 bases and J dropped 6 bases, with 14 bases sitting between them. CDR3 coding DNA: TGTGCCAGCTCACCCGGAAGTAGAACGGCTGAAGCTTTCTTT. Translating it yields CASSPGSRTAEAFF.

Concerning this clonotype: A much larger clonotype is one base distant, so this may be a read error. This chain uses TRBV6-6 with TRBJ1-5; 7 bases match TRBD1. Germline loops: CDR1 MNHNY, CDR2 SVGAGI (reference sequence). The CDR3 extends over 16 amino acids. Written as DNA, the CDR3 is TGTGCCAGCAGTTCCGCCTGGACAGGAGGCAACCAGCCCCAGCATTTT. It is translated as CASSSAWTGGNQPQHF.

Ten or more counts support this clonotype. The chain is built from TRBV28 and TRBJ2-7; D perhaps matches TRBD1 (6 bases). The germline V and J ends were trimmed by 6 bases and 5 bases, with 14 bases remaining between them. This CDR3 region has 13 residues. CDR1 is MDHEN, CDR2 SYDVKM, per germline. CDR3 DNA sequence: TGTGCCAGCAGGGTAGGGGGTAACGACGAGCAGTACTTC. This sequence encodes CASRVGGNDEQYF.

This clonotype was picked up many times. The chain uses TRBV7-9 and TRBJ1-6, with a tentative D call TRBD1 (5 bases). The ends were cut back, 2 bases at V and 4 bases at J, with 6 bases in the middle. This CDR3 comprises 14 residues. CDR1 and CDR2 from the germline V gene are SEHNR and FQNEAQ (reference sequence). The CDR3 DNA reads as TGTGCCAGCAGCTTACAGGGTTATAATTCACCCCTCCACTTT. It specifies CASSLQGYNSPLHF.

Only a few counts were recorded for this clonotype. The rearrangement joins TRBV6-5 to TRBJ1-1; tentatively, D is TRBD1 (6 bases). Germline assignment: CDR1 MNHEY and CDR2 SVGAGI. V dropped 2 bases and J dropped 4 bases, with 20 bases sitting between them. The CDR3 is 17 amino acids. The CDR3 here is CASSYPPPGARITEAFF. Here the CDR3 DNA reads TGTGCCAGCAGTTACCCACCTCCGGGGGCGCGAATCACTGAAGCTTTCTTT.

This clonotype was recorded many times. The chain combines TRBV29-1 with TRBJ2-5; TRBD1 matches 7 bases. The CDR3 spans 12 residues. The V gene's germline CDR1 is SQVTM and CDR2 ANQGSEA. After removal of 7 bases from V and 2 bases from J, the junction contained 4 bases not matched to a gene. The DNA for the CDR3 is TGCAGCGCAATGACAGGGCAAGAGACCCAGTACTTC. Encoded protein: CSAMTGQETQYF.

This clonotype was observed at least ten times. This chain links TRBV7-2 with TRBJ2-3, with 12 bases fitting TRBD2. This CDR3 has 21 amino acids. The germline gives CDR1 SGHTA, CDR2 FQGNSA. V was pared by 3 bases and J by 0 bases, with 16 bases of the junction left unmatched. The CDR3 protein is CASSFTALAGGTTTSTDTQYF. The DNA for the CDR3 is TGTGCCAGCAGCTTTACGGCACTAGCGGGAGGCACAACCACTAGCACAGATACGCAGTATTTT.

CDR3 protein: CASSLIGGTEAFF. The CDR3 DNA follows: TGTGCCAGCAGTCTAATAGGAGGCACTGAAGCTTTCTTT. The chain combines TRBV12-3 or TRBV12-4 with TRBJ1-1; unclear D gene. This CDR3 has 13 amino acids. The V end lost 5 bases, the J end lost 4 bases, and 11 bases lay between the germline ends.

The chain joins TRBV6-5 to TRBJ1-2; D is unclear. V was shortened by 3 bases and J by 5 bases, with 16 bases between the two germline ends. Germline CDR1 is MNHEY and CDR2 is SVGAGI. The CDR3 runs 15 residues. CDR3 amino acids: CASSYPGQDFYGYTF. The CDR3 DNA sequence: TGTGCCAGCAGTTATCCTGGTCAGGATTTTTATGGCTACACCTTC.

The chain links TRBV5-1 to TRBJ2-1, with 7 bases lining up with TRBD2. With 7 bases clipped from V and 4 bases from J, the junction kept 5 bases outside the gene matches. The CDR3 runs to 13 residues. CDR1 SGHRS and CDR2 YFSETQ come from the germline V gene. CDR3 DNA: TGCGCCAGCCGGCTAGCGGAGTACAATGAGCAGTTCTTC. Its translation is CASRLAEYNEQFF.

This clonotype was seen only a few times. The DNA of the CDR3 is TGTGCCAGCAGCCCCCCAAAGGGACTAGCGGGAGCGAATGAGCAGTTCTTC. Residues: CASSPPKGLAGANEQFF. This rearrangement joins TRBV28 to TRBJ2-1, with TRBD2 matching over 14 bases. The V gene's germline CDR1 is MDHEN and CDR2 SYDVKM. CDR3 length equals 17 residues. The J segment lost 7 bases and the V segment lost 6 bases, leaving 11 bases of the junction unmatched.

J is TRBJ1-2 and V is TRBV4-3; 11 positions agree with TRBD1. The CDR3 length is 18 residues. From germline, CDR1 is LGHNA and CDR2 YSLEER. V lost 0 bases, J lost 3 bases, and 9 bases stayed unmatched. For the CDR3, the DNA is TGCGCCAGCAGCCAAGATCATTGGGGACAGGGGGGCGACTATGGCTACACCTTC. It codes for CASSQDHWGQGGDYGYTF.

This clonotype has at least ten counts. The chain uses TRBV2 and TRBJ2-7, with a tentative D call TRBD2 (6 bases). This CDR3 has 16 residues. Trimming took off 4 bases at V and 2 bases at J, with 18 bases between the two ends. Germline V gene sequence: CDR1 SNHLY, CDR2 FYNNEI. CDR3 bases: TGTGCCAGCAGTGGCGGTCTAGCGCTAAATCCCTACGAGCAGTACTTC. It is translated as CASSGGLALNPYEQYF.

This clonotype came up many times. V and J are TRBV7-2 and TRBJ2-3; D may be TRBD1 (6 bases). The CDR3 spans 13 residues. Trimming took off 10 bases at V and 0 bases at J, with 11 bases between the two ends. Per the germline V gene, CDR1 is SGHTA and CDR2 is FQGNSA. The CDR3 nucleotides are TGTGCCACAAGACAGGCTAGCACAGATACGCAGTATTTT. This sequence encodes CATRQASTDTQYF. The full variable domain, in which reference TRBV7-2 and TRBJ2-3 provide the parts outside the CDR3, is GAGVSQSPSNKVTEKGKDVELRCDPISGHTALYWYRQSLGQGLEFLIYFQGNSAPDKSGLPSDRFSAERTGGSVSTLTIQRTQQEDSAVYLCATRQASTDTQYFGPGTRLTVL.